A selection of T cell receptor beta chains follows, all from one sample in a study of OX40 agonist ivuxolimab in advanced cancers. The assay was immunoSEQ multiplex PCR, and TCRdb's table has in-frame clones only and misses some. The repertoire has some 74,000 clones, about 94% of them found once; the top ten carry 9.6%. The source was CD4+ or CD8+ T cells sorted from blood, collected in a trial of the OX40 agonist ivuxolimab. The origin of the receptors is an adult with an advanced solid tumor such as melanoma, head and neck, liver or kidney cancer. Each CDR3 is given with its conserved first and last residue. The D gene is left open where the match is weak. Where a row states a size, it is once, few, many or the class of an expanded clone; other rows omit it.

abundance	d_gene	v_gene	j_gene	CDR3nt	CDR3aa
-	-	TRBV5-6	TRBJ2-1	TGTGCCAGCAGCTTGGACGGGCTTGGATCCTACAATGAGCAGTTCTTC	CASSLDGLGSYNEQFF
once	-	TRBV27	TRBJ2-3	TGTGCCAGCAGTTTGGGAACAGATACGCAGTATTTT	CASSLGTDTQYF
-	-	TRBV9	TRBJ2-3	TGTGCCAGCAGCAAGGGGGGCCGAGTGACAGATACGCAGTATTTT	CASSKGGRVTDTQYF
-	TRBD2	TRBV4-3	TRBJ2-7	TGCGCCAGCAGCCAAGATGCTAGCGGGATTTCCGTTCGGGAGCAGTACTTC	CASSQDASGISVREQYF
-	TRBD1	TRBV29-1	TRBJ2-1	TGCAGCGTTGGGGGACAGGGGGCCTACAATGAGCAGTTCTTC	CSVGGQGAYNEQFF
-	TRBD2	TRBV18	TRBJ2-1	TGTGCCAGCTCACCATTAGTAGCGGGAGTAATCGATGAGCAGTTCTTC	CASSPLVAGVIDEQFF
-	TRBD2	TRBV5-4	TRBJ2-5	TGTGCCAGCAACCTCGATCCGGGGGGGAACCAAGAGACCCAGTACTTC	CASNLDPGGNQETQYF
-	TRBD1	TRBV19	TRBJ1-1	TGTGCCAGCAATTACGCTGGGACAGCCTCAGAAGCTTTCTTT	CASNYAGTASEAFF
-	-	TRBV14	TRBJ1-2	TGTGCCAGCAGCCCGAGGGGGTCGAATGGCTACACCTTC	CASSPRGSNGYTF
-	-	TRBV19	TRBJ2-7	TGTGCCAGTAGTAGGAGGGACAGTCGTAATCAGTACTTC	CASSRRDSRNQYF
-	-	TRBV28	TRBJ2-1	TGTGCCAGCAGTCCATCCGGGCGGGAGCAGTTCTTC	CASSPSGREQFF
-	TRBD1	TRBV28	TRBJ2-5	TGTGCCAGCAGTCCCTCCGGGGGACAGGTCCAGTACTTC	CASSPSGGQVQYF
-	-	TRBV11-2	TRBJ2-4	TGTGCCAGCAGCTTAGCGCGGGGCAACGCGGAAAACATTCAGTACTTC	CASSLARGNAENIQYF
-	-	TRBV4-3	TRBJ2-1	TGCGCCAGCAGCCAGTCCGGCGGTTGGGAGCAGTTCTTC	CASSQSGGWEQFF
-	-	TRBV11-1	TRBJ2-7	TGTGCCAGCAGCCCGCACAGGGATCCGCGACGGGAGGAGCAGTACTTC	CASSPHRDPRREEQYF
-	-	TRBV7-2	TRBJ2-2	TGTGCCAGCAGCTTAGCACTTTACACCGGGGAGCTGTTTTTT	CASSLALYTGELFF
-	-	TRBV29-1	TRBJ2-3	TGCAGCGTTGAAGATCAGGTCAGAACCACAGATACGCAGTATTTT	CSVEDQVRTTDTQYF
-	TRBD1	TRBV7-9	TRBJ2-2	TGTGCCAGCAGCGAGACAGGGGTGAGCACCGGGGAGCTGTTTTTT	CASSETGVSTGELFF
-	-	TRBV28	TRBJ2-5	TGTGCCAGCAGTCGGGACATCGAGGAGCAGTACTTC	CASSRDIEEQYF
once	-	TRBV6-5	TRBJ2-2	TGTGCCAGCAGTTACGTCGGGGAGCTGTTTTTT	CASSYVGELFF
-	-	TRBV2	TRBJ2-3	TGTGCCAGCAGTGAAGGTAGCGGCACAGATACGCAGTATTTT	CASSEGSGTDTQYF
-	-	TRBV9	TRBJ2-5	TGTGCCAGCAGCGTATCGGGGGCACAAGAGACCCAGTACTTC	CASSVSGAQETQYF
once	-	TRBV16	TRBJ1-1	TGTGCCAGCAGCCATGGTCCAGGCGGACTTGAAGCTTTCTTT	CASSHGPGGLEAFF
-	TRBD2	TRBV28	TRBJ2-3	TGTGCCAGCAACCAAGCGGGGGGCACAGATACGCAGTATTTT	CASNQAGGTDTQYF
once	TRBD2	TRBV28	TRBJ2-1	TGTGCCAGCAGTTTATTCCCGCGGCGGGAGTCTAATGAGCAGTTCTTC	CASSLFPRRESNEQFF
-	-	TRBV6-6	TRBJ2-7	TGTGCCAGCAGTTACGAGACAGTTAATTACGAGCAGTACTTC	CASSYETVNYEQYF
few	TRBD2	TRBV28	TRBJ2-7	TGTGCCAGCAGTCGACTAGCAGACGAGCAGTACTTC	CASSRLADEQYF
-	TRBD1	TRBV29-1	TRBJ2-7	TGCAGCGTTGACGAGGGACAGGGATCCTACGAGCAGTACTTC	CSVDEGQGSYEQYF
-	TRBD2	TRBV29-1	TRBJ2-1	TGCAGCGCCGCAACGACTAGCGGGGGGGTAGATGAGCAGTTCTTC	CSAATTSGGVDEQFF
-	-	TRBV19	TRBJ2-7	TGTGCCAGTAACGTAGGGGCCGGCGAGCAGTACTTC	CASNVGAGEQYF
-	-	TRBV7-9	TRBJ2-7	TGTGCCAGCAGCTTAGGAGGGCTCATGAGCTCCTACGAGCAGTACTTC	CASSLGGLMSSYEQYF
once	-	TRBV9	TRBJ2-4	TGTGCCAGCAGCGCCTCCGGGGAAAACATTCAGTACTTC	CASSASGENIQYF
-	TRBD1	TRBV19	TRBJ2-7	TGTGCCGTCAAGACAGGGGACGGAGGGGAGCAGTACTTC	CAVKTGDGGEQYF
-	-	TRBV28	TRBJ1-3	TGTGCCAGCTCGCCGGGCGGTACTGGAAACACCATATATTTT	CASSPGGTGNTIYF
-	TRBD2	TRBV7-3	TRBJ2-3	TGTGCCAGCAGCTTATGGGCACCGGGACTAGGGGGAGATACGCAGTATTTT	CASSLWAPGLGGDTQYF
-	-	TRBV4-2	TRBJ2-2	TGTGCCAGCAGCCAAGATTCCCTTAACACCGGGGAGCTGTTTTTT	CASSQDSLNTGELFF
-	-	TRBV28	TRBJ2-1	TGTGCCAGCAGTCGCACTAGCCCCGGCGGACAGCAGTTCTTC	CASSRTSPGGQQFF
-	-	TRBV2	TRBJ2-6	TGTGCCGGAAACCCCCAGGGTGGGGCCAACGTCCTGACTTTC	CAGNPQGGANVLTF
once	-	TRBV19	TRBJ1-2	TGTGCCAGTAGTATCCCCCCCTTGACTGGACTCTATGGCTACACCTTC	CASSIPPLTGLYGYTF
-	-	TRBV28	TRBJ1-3	TGTGCCAGCAGTCACGAGAGGGTCACCATATATTTT	CASSHERVTIYF
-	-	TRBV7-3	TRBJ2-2	TGTGCCAGCAGCTCTCTTTTAAGGGAGAACACCGGGGAGCTGTTTTTT	CASSSLLRENTGELFF
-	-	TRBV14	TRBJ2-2	TGTGCCAGCAGCAAGGAGGAGGAGACAGCTTACACCGGGGAGCTGTTTTTT	CASSKEEETAYTGELFF
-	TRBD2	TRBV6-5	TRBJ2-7	TGTGCCAGCAGTTACCCCGGGGGGGCTGGGCACTACGAGCAGTACTTC	CASSYPGGAGHYEQYF
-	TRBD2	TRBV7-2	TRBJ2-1	TGTGCCAGCAGCTTTGGCCTAGCGGACTACAATGAGCAGTTCTTC	CASSFGLADYNEQFF
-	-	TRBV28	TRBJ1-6	TGTGCCAGCAATGTGGGTTCCTATAATTCACCCCTCCACTTT	CASNVGSYNSPLHF
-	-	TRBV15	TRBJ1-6	TGTGCCACCAGCGTTTCAGGGTATTCACCCCTCCACTTT	CATSVSGYSPLHF
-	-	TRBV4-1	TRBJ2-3	TGCGCCAGCAGCCAAAGGGTGGTCTCGGTGGATACGCAGTATTTT	CASSQRVVSVDTQYF
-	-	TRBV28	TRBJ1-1	TGTGCCAGCACCCGAGACGGGAACACTGAAGCTTTCTTT	CASTRDGNTEAFF
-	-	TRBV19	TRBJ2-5	TGTGCCTCGCGCCCCCCTGGAGAAGAGACCCAGTACTTC	CASRPPGEETQYF
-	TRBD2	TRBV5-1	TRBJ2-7	TGCGCCAGCAGCTTGTCCCCGGGAGCGGGGGAGCAGTACTTC	CASSLSPGAGEQYF
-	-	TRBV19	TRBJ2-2	TGTGCCAGTAGGGGGGCGACCGGGGAGCTGTTTTTT	CASRGATGELFF
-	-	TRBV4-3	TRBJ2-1	TGCGCCAGCAGCCAACTTGCGACCGACCGGAATTTTAAGCAGTTCTTC	CASSQLATDRNFKQFF
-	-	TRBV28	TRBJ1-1	TGTGCCAGCAGTTTGGGCAGGGGCGGCACTGAAGCTTTCTTT	CASSLGRGGTEAFF
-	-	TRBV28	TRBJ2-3	TGTGCCAGCAGTCCGGGTTGGGGGTCCCGGGGTACGCAGTATTTT	CASSPGWGSRGTQYF
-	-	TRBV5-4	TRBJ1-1	TGTGCCAGCAGCTCCGCCTTACAGGGGAACACTGAAGCTTTCTTT	CASSSALQGNTEAFF
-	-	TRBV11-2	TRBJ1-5	TGTGCCAGCAGAAAAGAAGGACTCGGGGGACAGCCCCAGCATTTT	CASRKEGLGGQPQHF
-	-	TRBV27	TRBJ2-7	TGTGCCAGCAGTTTATCGAATTACTACGAGCAGTACTTC	CASSLSNYYEQYF
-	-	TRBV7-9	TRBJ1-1	TGTGCCAGCAGCTTACCAGTCTCTGAAGCTTTCTTT	CASSLPVSEAFF
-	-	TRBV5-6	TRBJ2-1	TGTGCCAGCAGCTTGGGGCTACCCAGCTCCTACAATGAGCAGTTCTTC	CASSLGLPSSYNEQFF